The rows below give T cell receptor beta chains drawn from one sample of a study of vaccination and CD4 T cells after COVID-19. These TCRs' antigens remain unknown. TCRdb re-analysed the PCR reads in MiXCR, keeping a single row per CDR3 protein. The data show about 17,000 distinct CDR3 sequences, around three fifths seen once. The specimen sequenced was CD4+ T cells from blood, cultured in vitro. The origin of the receptors is a human donor who had recovered from COVID-19. Each CDR3 is given with its conserved first and last residue. The D gene is left open where the match is weak. Rows may omit the clone size; those that give it use once, few, many or a size class.

len: 14
v_gene: TRBV21-1
abundance: .
j_gene: TRBJ2-3
d_gene: .
CDR3nt: TGTGCCAGCAGCAAAGAGCGTCTGACTTATACGCAGTATTTT
CDR3aa: CASSKERLTYTQYF

len: 16
v_gene: TRBV6-1
abundance: few
j_gene: TRBJ2-7
d_gene: TRBD1
CDR3nt: TGTGCCAGCAGTGAAGCGATTGGACAGGGACCCTACGAGCAGTACTTC
CDR3aa: CASSEAIGQGPYEQYF

len: 14
v_gene: TRBV20-1
abundance: .
j_gene: TRBJ2-1
d_gene: .
CDR3nt: TGCAGTGCCGGGCCGGGACTCACCTACAATGAGCAGTTCTTC
CDR3aa: CSAGPGLTYNEQFF

len: 14
v_gene: TRBV19
abundance: .
j_gene: TRBJ1-4
d_gene: .
CDR3nt: TGTGCCAGTAGTCCACTGAGGACTAATGAAAAACTGTTTTTT
CDR3aa: CASSPLRTNEKLFF

len: 14
v_gene: TRBV25-1
abundance: .
j_gene: TRBJ2-5
d_gene: TRBD1
CDR3nt: TGTGCCAGCAGCGAAACAGGGGGCGCGGAGACCCAGTACTTC
CDR3aa: CASSETGGAETQYF

len: 15
v_gene: TRBV2
abundance: .
j_gene: TRBJ1-2
d_gene: TRBD1
CDR3nt: TGTGCCAGCAGTGTCGGACAGGGGAAAGGCTATGGCTACACCTTC
CDR3aa: CASSVGQGKGYGYTF

len: 15
v_gene: TRBV5-1
abundance: .
j_gene: TRBJ2-7
d_gene: .
CDR3nt: TGCGCCAGCAGCTTGGCGGGTTCCGGGGGCTACGAGCAGTACTTC
CDR3aa: CASSLAGSGGYEQYF

len: 15
v_gene: TRBV6-5
abundance: .
j_gene: TRBJ1-1
d_gene: .
CDR3nt: TGTGCCAGCAGTTACTCGTCTGTAGTTAACACTGAAGCTTTCTTT
CDR3aa: CASSYSSVVNTEAFF

len: 14
v_gene: TRBV20-1
abundance: few
j_gene: TRBJ2-3
d_gene: TRBD2
CDR3nt: TGCAGTGCTAACCTCCGGGAGGGCCGGGATACGCAGTATTTT
CDR3aa: CSANLREGRDTQYF

len: 15
v_gene: TRBV7-2
abundance: .
j_gene: TRBJ2-1
d_gene: TRBD2
CDR3nt: TGTGCCAGCAGCTTAGAGGCGGGAGTCGGCAATGAGCAGTTCTTC
CDR3aa: CASSLEAGVGNEQFF

len: 14
v_gene: TRBV20-1
abundance: few
j_gene: TRBJ2-5
d_gene: .
CDR3nt: TGCAGTGCTTTCCCGACAGGACACCAAGAGACCCAGTACTTC
CDR3aa: CSAFPTGHQETQYF

len: 15
v_gene: TRBV5-1
abundance: .
j_gene: TRBJ1-1
d_gene: .
CDR3nt: TGCGCCAGCAGCTTGGAGGGGGGGGGCCGGACTGAAGCTTTCTTT
CDR3aa: CASSLEGGGRTEAFF

len: 12
v_gene: TRBV20-1
abundance: .
j_gene: TRBJ1-5
d_gene: .
CDR3nt: TGCAGTGCTAGGACAGGCAATCAGCCCCAGCATTTT
CDR3aa: CSARTGNQPQHF

len: 15
v_gene: TRBV6-1
abundance: .
j_gene: TRBJ1-4
d_gene: .
CDR3nt: TGTGCCAGCAGTACCCACCGTCCAACTAATGAAAAACTGTTTTTT
CDR3aa: CASSTHRPTNEKLFF

len: 18
v_gene: TRBV4-2
abundance: once
j_gene: TRBJ2-2
d_gene: .
CDR3nt: TGTGCCAGCAGCTCCAGTGTGGGGCCGGGGGTGGGGACCGGGGAGCTGTTTTTT
CDR3aa: CASSSSVGPGVGTGELFF

len: 13
v_gene: TRBV11-2
abundance: .
j_gene: TRBJ2-3
d_gene: .
CDR3nt: TGTGCCAGCAGCTTACCCAGCACAGATACGCAGTATTTT
CDR3aa: CASSLPSTDTQYF

len: 14
v_gene: TRBV30
abundance: .
j_gene: TRBJ2-2
d_gene: .
CDR3nt: TGTGCCTGGAGGTGGGGCTCCAACACCGGGGAGCTGTTTTTT
CDR3aa: CAWRWGSNTGELFF

len: 17
v_gene: TRBV6-5
abundance: .
j_gene: TRBJ2-1
d_gene: TRBD2
CDR3nt: TGTGCCAGCAGTTGGGCTAGCGGGAAGGTGGGACGGGGTGAGCAGTTCTTC
CDR3aa: CASSWASGKVGRGEQFF

len: 15
v_gene: TRBV10-3
abundance: .
j_gene: TRBJ1-3
d_gene: .
CDR3nt: TGTGCCATCAGTGATACAGGGAAGACTGGAAACACCATATATTTT
CDR3aa: CAISDTGKTGNTIYF

len: 16
v_gene: TRBV5-4
abundance: .
j_gene: TRBJ2-6
d_gene: .
CDR3nt: TGTGCCAGCAGCTTAGGTTGGGAGCCTGGGGCCAACGTCCTGACTTTC
CDR3aa: CASSLGWEPGANVLTF

len: 14
v_gene: TRBV6-1
abundance: .
j_gene: TRBJ1-1
d_gene: .
CDR3nt: TGTGCCAGCACCATGGGGGACCTTAACACTGAAGCTTTCTTT
CDR3aa: CASTMGDLNTEAFF

len: 15
v_gene: TRBV1
abundance: .
j_gene: TRBJ1-2
d_gene: .
CDR3nt: TGCACCAGCAGCCAAGATCAACTAGGGGGTTATGGCTACACCTTC
CDR3aa: CTSSQDQLGGYGYTF

len: 16
v_gene: TRBV28
abundance: .
j_gene: TRBJ1-5
d_gene: TRBD1
CDR3nt: TGTGCCAGCAGTTTAGGGACAGAGATGCTCAATCAGCCCCAGCATTTT
CDR3aa: CASSLGTEMLNQPQHF

len: 14
v_gene: TRBV27
abundance: .
j_gene: TRBJ2-2
d_gene: .
CDR3nt: TGTGCCAGCAGTTCCTCACAGCCCACCGGGGAGCTGTTTTTT
CDR3aa: CASSSSQPTGELFF

len: 15
v_gene: TRBV6-1
abundance: .
j_gene: TRBJ1-1
d_gene: .
CDR3nt: TGTGCCAGCAGGCCCCCGGGACAACTAAACACTGAAGCTTTCTTT
CDR3aa: CASRPPGQLNTEAFF

len: 13
v_gene: TRBV30
abundance: few
j_gene: TRBJ1-2
d_gene: .
CDR3nt: TGTGCCTGGAGTTTAGAGCGGTCCTATGGCTACACCTTC
CDR3aa: CAWSLERSYGYTF

len: 15
v_gene: TRBV6-5
abundance: once
j_gene: TRBJ2-7
d_gene: .
CDR3nt: TGTGCCAGCAGTTACCCCTTAACCGCTTCGTACGAGCAGTACTTC
CDR3aa: CASSYPLTASYEQYF

len: 13
v_gene: TRBV12-3/TRBV12-4
abundance: medium-sized
j_gene: TRBJ1-5
d_gene: TRBD1
CDR3nt: TGTGCCAGCAGTGGGACAGACGATCAGCCCCAGCATTTT
CDR3aa: CASSGTDDQPQHF

len: 13
v_gene: TRBV20-1
abundance: once
j_gene: TRBJ2-5
d_gene: .
CDR3nt: TGCAGTGCCCCCAGCGGCATCCAAGAGACCCAGTACTTC
CDR3aa: CSAPSGIQETQYF

len: 15
v_gene: TRBV20-1
abundance: .
j_gene: TRBJ1-3
d_gene: .
CDR3nt: TGCAGTGCTAGCAGAGGGGGGGGTGCTGGAAACACCATATATTTT
CDR3aa: CSASRGGGAGNTIYF

len: 14
v_gene: TRBV20-1
abundance: .
j_gene: TRBJ1-5
d_gene: .
CDR3nt: TGCAGTGCCGGGCGGGGTCAGGGGTATCAGCCCCAGCATTTT
CDR3aa: CSAGRGQGYQPQHF

len: 14
v_gene: TRBV11-2
abundance: few
j_gene: TRBJ1-1
d_gene: .
CDR3nt: TGTGCCAGCAGCTTCGACCGGGGAAGCACTGAAGCTTTCTTT
CDR3aa: CASSFDRGSTEAFF

len: 15
v_gene: TRBV2
abundance: few
j_gene: TRBJ1-5
d_gene: TRBD1
CDR3nt: TGTGCCAGCAGCCCGACAGGGCAACGCAATCAGCCCCAGCATTTT
CDR3aa: CASSPTGQRNQPQHF

len: 16
v_gene: TRBV6-1
abundance: .
j_gene: TRBJ2-5
d_gene: TRBD1
CDR3nt: TGTGCCAGCAGTCCAACAGGGACAGGGGGCGGGGAGACCCAGTACTTT
CDR3aa: CASSPTGTGGGETQYF

len: 15
v_gene: TRBV18
abundance: .
j_gene: TRBJ2-7
d_gene: TRBD1
CDR3nt: TGTGCCAGCTCACCACCGTTACAGGGGTTCGACGAGCAGTACTTC
CDR3aa: CASSPPLQGFDEQYF

len: 16
v_gene: TRBV24-1
abundance: .
j_gene: TRBJ2-2
d_gene: .
CDR3nt: TGTGCCACCAGCGGTTCGGAGGCCCCGGGCACCGGGGAGCTGTTTTTT
CDR3aa: CATSGSEAPGTGELFF

len: 17
v_gene: TRBV30
abundance: .
j_gene: TRBJ2-6
d_gene: TRBD2
CDR3nt: TGTGCCTGGAGACGACTAGCGGGAGTGGGTGGGGCCAACGTCCTGACTTTC
CDR3aa: CAWRRLAGVGGANVLTF

len: 15
v_gene: TRBV6-1
abundance: .
j_gene: TRBJ2-2
d_gene: TRBD2
CDR3nt: TGTGCCAGCAGACCTCAGCGGGAGAGTACCGGGGAGCTGTTTTTT
CDR3aa: CASRPQRESTGELFF

len: 15
v_gene: TRBV7-2
abundance: .
j_gene: TRBJ1-6
d_gene: .
CDR3nt: TGTGCCAGCAGCTTAGCGCGGAACAGTTATTCACCCCTCCACTTT
CDR3aa: CASSLARNSYSPLHF

len: 17
v_gene: TRBV10-3
abundance: .
j_gene: TRBJ2-5
d_gene: TRBD2
CDR3nt: TGTGCCATCAGTGAGTCGCGGGGACTAGCGAGCCAAGAGACCCAGTACTTC
CDR3aa: CAISESRGLASQETQYF

len: 13
v_gene: TRBV20-1
abundance: few
j_gene: TRBJ2-7
d_gene: .
CDR3nt: TGCAGTGCTTACCGGGACGAGACCTACGAGCAGTACTTC
CDR3aa: CSAYRDETYEQYF